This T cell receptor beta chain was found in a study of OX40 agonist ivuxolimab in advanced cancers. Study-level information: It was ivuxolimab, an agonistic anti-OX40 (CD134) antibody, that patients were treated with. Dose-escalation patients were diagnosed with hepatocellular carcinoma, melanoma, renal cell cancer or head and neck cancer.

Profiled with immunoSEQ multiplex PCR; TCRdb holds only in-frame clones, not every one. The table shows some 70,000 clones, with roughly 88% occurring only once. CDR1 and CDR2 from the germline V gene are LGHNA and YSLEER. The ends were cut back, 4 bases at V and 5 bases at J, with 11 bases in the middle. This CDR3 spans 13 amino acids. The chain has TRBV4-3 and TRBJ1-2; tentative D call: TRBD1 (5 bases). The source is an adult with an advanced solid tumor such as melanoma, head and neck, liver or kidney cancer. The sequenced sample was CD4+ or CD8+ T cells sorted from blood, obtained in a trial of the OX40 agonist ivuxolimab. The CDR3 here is CASSRDPRYGYTF. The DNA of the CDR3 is TGCGCCAGCAGCCGGGACCCACGTTATGGCTACACCTTC.